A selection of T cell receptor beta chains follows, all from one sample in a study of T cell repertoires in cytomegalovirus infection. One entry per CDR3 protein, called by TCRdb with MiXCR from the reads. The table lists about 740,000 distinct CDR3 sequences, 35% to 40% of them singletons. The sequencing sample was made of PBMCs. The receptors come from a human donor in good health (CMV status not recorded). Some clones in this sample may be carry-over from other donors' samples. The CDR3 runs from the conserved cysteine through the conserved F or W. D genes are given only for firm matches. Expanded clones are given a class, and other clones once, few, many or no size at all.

CDR3: CASSLSGRGQWSELFF; DNA: TGTGCCAGCAGCTTATCGGGACGGGGACAATGGAGTGAGCTGTTCTTC; J: TRBJ2-1; D: .; length: 16; size: .; V: TRBV11-2
CDR3: CAISPDGTEAFF; DNA: TGTGCCATCAGTCCAGACGGCACTGAAGCTTTCTTT; J: TRBJ1-1; D: .; length: 12; size: .; V: TRBV6-5
CDR3: CSAQKGGRELFF; DNA: TGCAGCGCCCAAAAAGGGGGCCGGGAACTGTTTTTT; J: TRBJ1-4; D: TRBD1; length: 12; size: few; V: TRBV20-1
CDR3: CAISEGRVTEKLFF; DNA: TGTGCCATCAGTGAGGGCAGGGTAACCGAAAAACTGTTTTTT; J: TRBJ1-4; D: .; length: 14; size: .; V: TRBV10-3
CDR3: CASSAPGNTEAFF; DNA: TGTGCCAGCAGTGCCCCGGGGAACACTGAAGCTTTCTTT; J: TRBJ1-1; D: .; length: 13; size: .; V: TRBV28
CDR3: CASSAFLAGAPGAGELFF; DNA: TGTGCCAGCAGTGCCTTCCTAGCGGGGGCCCCAGGGGCCGGGGAGCTGTTTTTT; J: TRBJ2-2; D: TRBD2; length: 18; size: few; V: TRBV6-4
CDR3: CASRELPGLPYF; DNA: TGTGCCAGCAGAGAACTGCCGGGACTACCGTACTTC; J: TRBJ2-7; D: TRBD2; length: 12; size: .; V: TRBV28
CDR3: CASSLKLAGGNEQFF; DNA: TGTGCCAGCAGCTTGAAACTAGCGGGAGGCAATGAGCAGTTCTTC; J: TRBJ2-1; D: TRBD2; length: 15; size: many; V: TRBV7-2
CDR3: CASSLITSGRGGKAGNIQYF; DNA: TGTGCCAGCAGCCTCATCACTAGCGGGAGAGGGGGCAAGGCTGGAAACATTCAGTACTTC; J: TRBJ2-4; D: TRBD2; length: 20; size: .; V: TRBV28
CDR3: CASSLTRAGGYTF; DNA: TGTGCCAGCAGCTTAACAAGGGCTGGCGGCTACACCTTC; J: TRBJ1-2; D: .; length: 13; size: many; V: TRBV7-2
CDR3: CASIRDNSYEQYF; DNA: TGTGCCAGCATCAGGGACAACTCCTACGAGCAGTACTTC; J: TRBJ2-7; D: .; length: 13; size: .; V: TRBV7-8
CDR3: CAARTGNYGYTF; DNA: TGTGCCGCTCGGACAGGAAACTATGGCTACACCTTC; J: TRBJ1-2; D: TRBD1; length: 12; size: .; V: TRBV19
CDR3: CASSIGPGQGADTQYF; DNA: TGTGCCAGTAGTATAGGACCGGGACAGGGGGCAGATACGCAGTATTTT; J: TRBJ2-3; D: TRBD1; length: 16; size: few; V: TRBV19
CDR3: CASSLDNTEAFF; DNA: TGTGCCAGCAGCTTGGACAACACTGAAGCTTTCTTT; J: TRBJ1-1; D: .; length: 12; size: few; V: TRBV5-4
CDR3: CATSGSPFNRGSYNEQFF; DNA: TGTGCCACCAGCGGCTCTCCATTCAACAGGGGGAGCTACAATGAGCAGTTCTTC; J: TRBJ2-1; D: TRBD1; length: 18; size: .; V: TRBV24-1
CDR3: CASSFGTNQPQHF; DNA: TGTGCCAGCAGTTTCGGCACTAATCAGCCCCAGCATTTT; J: TRBJ1-5; D: .; length: 13; size: few; V: TRBV28
CDR3: CASFIGEVTGELFF; DNA: TGTGCCAGCTTTATCGGAGAGGTCACCGGGGAGCTGTTTTTT; J: TRBJ2-2; D: .; length: 14; size: few; V: TRBV6-6